The sample holds a few counts of the clone carrying this T cell receptor beta chain. Time point indicated: newly diagnosed GD, antithyroid drugs for less than 3 months. PBMC-derived RNA was used for the TCR library. An endocrinology department in Xi'an, China, recruited the patients. Arm-PCR of CDR3 regions with iRepertoire HTBI primers generated TCR beta libraries. In the authors' workflow: Across samples, 50 to 65 TRBV and about 15 TRBJ segments were found. TCRdb recomputed calls from the multiplex PCR reads with MiXCR, one row per CDR3 protein. TCRdb, not the original authors, processed these V and J calls. The table lists fewer than 450,000 distinct CDR3 sequences, around 16% of them singletons. The entry originates in a study of regulatory T cells in long-lasting Graves disease. CDR1 is SGHDT and CDR2 is YYEEEE in the germline V gene. The ends were cut back, 4 bases at V and 4 bases at J, with 15 bases in the middle. The CDR3 is made up of 14 amino acids.

The sample also formed part of further work on T cells in Graves' hyperthyroidism and ophthalmopathy. From that study: Among the patients, aged 18 to 65, hyperthyroidism was newly diagnosed and had lasted under 2 months. With the HTBI primer set, the TCR CDR3 went through a first round of RT-PCR.

The sequence derives from a woman between 35 and 50 years old with Graves disease. This material consisted of peripheral blood mononuclear cells (PBMCs), taken at new diagnosis, from a patient treated with antithyroid drugs. The chain has TRBV5-6 and TRBJ2-7, with D possibly TRBD2 on 5 matching bases. CDR3 sequence reads: CASSPGLEFYEQYF. CDR3 DNA sequence: TGTGCCAGCAGCCCCGGACTGGAGTTTTACGAGCAGTACTTC.